This TCR beta chain stems from a study of T-cell reconstitution after alpha-beta-depleted transplantation in children (dated by TCRdb to 2016 to 2018). Regarding the complete study: Using TCR repertoire profiling, the study quantitatively followed how T-cell immune reconstitution unfolded in children after TCRalphabeta/CD19-depleted allogeneic hematopoietic cell transplantation.

The library was produced with PCR. Sequencing was performed on an Illumina HiSeq 2500. Molecular barcoding was employed in the preparation of TCR libraries, with unique molecular identifiers being used to normalize TCRbeta repertoire quantification. TCRdb itself trimmed the public reads at Q25 with fastp, ran MiXCR and retained productive beta chains. Records with the same CDR3 protein are collapsed into one entry carrying the most frequent genes and DNA. Within this sample are hundreds of thousands of distinct CDR3 sequences, with 16% of them counted one time only. Of the sample, 0.9% to 1.2% is held by the ten largest clones. On this clonotype: What antigen it recognizes has not been identified. No quality values exist for individual bases; no much larger clone is one base distant.

From cysteine to phenylalanine, the CDR3 is 14 amino acids long. Of all the DNA, just the CDR3 is kept, 42 bases in frame from base 1. From a lookup of the germline V gene, CDR1 and CDR2 are MGHRA and YSYEKL. V loses 0 bases of germline sequence and J loses 9 bases, and the interval between the two ends is 12 bases. This receptor was taken from a human donor who donated a stem cell graft to a child with acute myeloid leukemia. The chain links TRBV4-1 with TRBJ1-5; the D gene is unclear. Specimen: PBMCs from the stem cell graft donor, collected from the stem cell graft. For the CDR3, the sequence is CASSQDPLTPPQHF. In nucleotide form, the sequence is TGCGCCAGCAGCCAAGATCCACTAACTCCGCCCCAGCATTTT.